These 20 T cell receptor beta chains share one sample of origin, sequenced in a study of tumor and adjacent non-tumor tissue in lung cancer. The library came from three nested PCR rounds adapted from ARM-PCR protocols. Each CDR3 protein is one row after TCRdb ran MiXCR on the multiplex PCR reads. This table has about 67,000 distinct CDR3 sequences, 76% appearing once. No cell sorting was done before RNA was extracted from the tissue. More than 3 cm separated this lung sample from the edge of the tumor. The sequenced sample consisted of distant non-tumor lung tissue. These receptors all stem from a man aged 55 to 70 with non-small cell lung cancer.

Note on this clonotype: The final CDR3 position lacks the conserved phenylalanine or tryptophan, pointing to a likely read error. This sequence joins TRBV5-4 and TRBJ2-2; D may be TRBD1 or TRBD2 (5 bases each). The CDR3 totals 15 residues. Germline values: CDR1 SGHNT, CDR2 YYREEE (reference sequence). The CDR3: CASSFARDGSGELFY. The CDR3 DNA reads as TGTGCCAGCAGCTTCGCAAGGGACGGGTCCGGAGAGCTGTTTTAT.

The genes are TRBV12-3 or TRBV12-4 and TRBJ2-1; 7 bases align to TRBD2. The V and J ends lost 3 bases and 8 bases, in that order; junction bases with no gene match: 7. The CDR3 covers 14 residues. The CDR3, as DNA: TGTGCCAGCAGTTTCCCTCAGCGGGACCATGAGCAGTTCTTC. Protein: CASSFPQRDHEQFF.

In the case of this clonotype: At one of its ends the junction is not consistent with the germline gene, which may arise from a read error. The V gene is TRBV6-2 or TRBV6-3, the J gene TRBJ2-1, with D uncertain. The CDR3 consists of 17 residues. CDR1 is MNHEY, CDR2 SVGEGT, per germline. The CDR3 sequence: CANSYDWPDKLYNELFF. The DNA for the CDR3 is TGTGCCAACAGTTACGACTGGCCTGATAAATTATACAATGAGCTGTTCTTC.

With respect to this clonotype: As the CDR3 is not closed by the conserved phenylalanine or tryptophan, this likely results from a read error. The V gene is TRBV11-3, the J gene TRBJ2-1; 8 bases align to TRBD2. Germline CDR1 and CDR2: SGHNT and YENEEA. V was clipped by 5 bases and J by 6 bases; unmatched bases: 9. The CDR3 extends over 15 amino acids. The CDR3 region is CASSQEAGDGNEQFL. In nucleotides, the CDR3 is TGTGCCAGCAGCCAGGAAGCGGGAGATGGCAATGAGCAGTTCCTA.

As to this clonotype: One junction end does not reproduce the germline sequence, and a read error may be involved. This sequence joins TRBV7-8 and TRBJ1-2; D is perhaps TRBD1 (6 bases). The CDR3 has 15 residues. The V gene's germline CDR1 is SGHVS and CDR2 FQNEAQ. DNA for the CDR3: TGTGCCAGCAGCTTAATGACAGGCCCTAACCATGGTTACACCTTC. Amino acids: CASSLMTGPNHGYTF.

A remark on this clonotype: The final CDR3 position lacks the conserved phenylalanine or tryptophan, pointing to a likely read error. This sequence joins TRBV6-1 and TRBJ1-1; unclear D gene. The V and J ends lost 10 bases and 0 bases respectively, with 15 bases between them. CDR3 length equals 14 residues. Germline CDR1 MNHNS, CDR2 SASEGT. The CDR3 DNA follows: TGTGCCAACACCCAGCAAATTTTGAACACTGAAGCTTTCTTA. Protein product: CANTQQILNTEAFL.

As concerns this clonotype: The junction does not match germline at one end; this may be a read error. This chain connects TRBV4-1 to TRBJ1-2; possible D gene TRBD1, 5 bases. This CDR3 comprises 17 residues. Germline CDR1 reads MGHRA; CDR2 reads YSYEKL. The CDR3 coding sequence is TGTGCCAGCACATCCTCATCCGGGGGAGGGATGGGCTATGCCTACACCTTC. Translation: CASTSSSGGGMGYAYTF.

The V gene is TRBV11-1, the J gene TRBJ2-1; D uncertain. The germline V and J ends were trimmed by 7 bases and 7 bases, with 14 bases remaining between them. CDR3 length: 13 amino acids. Germline values: CDR1 SGHAT, CDR2 FQDESV (reference sequence). The CDR3 nucleotides are TGTGCCAGCAACAAAGGTTACCGTAATGAGCAGTTCTTC. Translated: CASNKGYRNEQFF.

A note on this clonotype: The germline gene is not matched at one end of the junction; a read error may be the cause. For the CDR3, the DNA is TGTACCAACAGCCCGGACCCAGCTAACTATGGCTACAGCTTC. This encodes CTNSPDPANYGYSF. The chain carries TRBV6-1 and TRBJ1-2; D gene uncertain. Germline V gives CDR1 MNHNS, CDR2 SASEGT. There are 14 residues in the CDR3.

Only one count was recorded for this clonotype. Given a much more abundant clone one base away, this may be a read error. This sequence joins TRBV25-1 and TRBJ2-2; the match to TRBD2 covers 12 bases. This CDR3 is 16 amino acids long. CDR1 and CDR2 (germline): MGHDK, SYGVNS. The J segment lost 6 bases and the V segment lost 6 bases, leaving 8 bases of the junction unmatched. Here the CDR3 DNA reads TGTGCCAGCAGGACTAGCGGGAGCTCTTTGTCCGGGGAGCTGTTTTTT. Translating it yields CASRTSGSSLSGELFF.

Comments on this clonotype: A read error is possible here, since a much larger clone lies one base away. The rearrangement joins TRBV6-6 to TRBJ1-1, with 10 bases lining up with TRBD1. Germline CDR1 MNHNY, CDR2 SVGAGI (reference sequence). The CDR3 totals 14 residues. CDR3 DNA: TGTGTCATCACTGCCCGGACAGGGGGGACTGAAGCTTTCTTT. This translates into CVITARTGGTEAFF.

On this clonotype itself: Likely a read error: the CDR3 ends without its conserved phenylalanine or tryptophan. Because the CDR3's place on the DNA is in doubt, the DNA is left out and the CDR3 is given as listed by TCRdb. The rearrangement uses TRBV29-1 and TRBJ1-1; the D call of TRBD1 is as the table states it, not checked on the DNA. Germline V CDR1 and CDR2: SQVTM, ANQGSEA. The CDR3 adds up to 13 amino acids, both ends counted. The CDR3 spells CSGSGARDTEAFI.

V and J are TRBV11-1 and TRBJ2-1; no firm D call. The CDR3 extends over 16 amino acids. CDR1 and CDR2 (germline): SGHAT, FQDESV (reference sequence). CDR3 residues: CYSSLARGIGMNEQFF. The CDR3 DNA reads TGTTACAGCAGCTTAGCTCGTGGGATTGGGATGAATGAGCAGTTCTTC.

This clonotype occurred once. At one of its ends the junction is not consistent with the germline gene, which may arise from a read error. The chain is built from TRBV6-2 or TRBV6-3 and TRBJ1-1, with TRBD1 matching 9 bases. The CDR3 covers 20 residues. Germline V lookup: CDR1 MNHEY, CDR2 SVGEGT. This CDR3 is CASSYTFDSGQGWGNIESFF. Written as DNA, the CDR3 is TGTGCCAGCAGTTACACATTCGATTCCGGACAGGGGTGGGGAAACATTGAATCTTTCTTT.

Note on this clonotype: It is likely a read error, because the conserved phenylalanine at the end of the CDR3 is missing. The J gene is TRBJ2-2, the V gene TRBV11-1; D perhaps matches TRBD2 (5 bases). The CDR3 contains 14 residues. CDR1 is SGHAT and CDR2 is FQDESV in the germline V gene (reference sequence). CDR3 region: CASSYISGTGKLFL. As DNA, the CDR3 is TGCGCCAGCAGCTATATTAGTGGCACCGGGAAGCTGTTTCTT.

Concerning this clonotype: The CDR3 does not close with the conserved phenylalanine or tryptophan, likely indicating a read error. The genes are TRBV7-9 and TRBJ1-1; possibly TRBD1 for D (6 bases). Germline V gene lookup returns CDR1 SEHNR and CDR2 FQNEAQ (reference sequence). This CDR3 spans 12 amino acids. Here the CDR3 reads CASRSGQPEAFL. Written as DNA, the CDR3 is TGTGCCAGCAGATCTGGACAGCCTGAGGCTTTCCTT.

For this clonotype: A read error may be the cause here, since a much bigger clone is one base away. The CDR3 loop reads CASSRAGTIDEQYF. For the CDR3, the DNA is TGCGCCAGCAGCCGAGCAGGGACTATCGACGAGCAGTACTTC. The rearrangement links TRBV5-1 to TRBJ2-7; 7 bases are shared with TRBD2. The CDR3 totals 14 residues. The V segment lost 4 bases and the J segment 5 bases; nucleotides outside the gene matches: 9. Per the germline V gene, CDR1 is SGHRS and CDR2 is YFSETQ.

This clonotype was seen more than once but under ten times. V gene TRBV11-3 combines with J gene TRBJ2-7; maybe TRBD2 (5 bases). The CDR3 extends over 12 amino acids. V gave up 5 bases and J gave up 6 bases, with 11 bases separating them. Germline-derived CDR1 and CDR2 are SGHNT and YENEEA. CDR3 DNA: TGTGCCAGCAGCCGGGGTAACGGCGAGCAGTACTTC. Its translation: CASSRGNGEQYF.

Comments on this clonotype: One end of the junction varies from germline; a read error may be responsible. The chain combines TRBV5-6 with TRBJ1-6, with 8 bases matching TRBD1. This CDR3 region has 15 residues. Per germline, CDR1 SGHDT and CDR2 YYEEEE. CDR3 loop: CASSLRQGYGSPLHF. For the CDR3, the DNA is TGTGCTAGCAGCTTGAGACAGGGGTATGGATCACCCCTCCACTTT.

A single count supports this clonotype. The CDR3 sequence: CASSWARESEQFF. In DNA, the CDR3 is TGTGCCAGCAGCTGGGCCCGGGAGTCTGAGCAGTTCTTC. This chain joins TRBV11-3 and TRBJ2-1, with D possibly matching TRBD2 (6 bases). This CDR3 contains 13 residues. Trimming left V 4 bases short and J 9 bases short, with 13 bases between. Germline assignment: CDR1 SGHNT and CDR2 YENEEA.